Each of the 30 T cell receptor beta chains below was sequenced from the same sample in a study of molecular identifiers for immune sequencing clone quantification. TCRdb recomputed calls from the PCR reads with MiXCR, one row per CDR3 protein. The sample contains about 640,000 distinct CDR3 sequences, approximately 20% of which appear only once. Specimen: naive CD8+ T cells from blood, with Jurkat cell RNA spiked in. The subset is: FACS-sorted CD8+CD4-CCR7+CD45RA+ naive T cells. The receptor source for this set is a human donor in good health. Some libraries in this study had Jurkat cell RNA spiked in.

J is TRBJ2-7 and V is TRBV5-5; tentatively, D is TRBD2 (6 bases). The CDR3 sequence is 16 residues long. Trimming removed 1 base at V and 0 bases at J, with 14 bases between. Germline assignment: CDR1 SGHKS and CDR2 YYEKEE (reference sequence). In nucleotides, the CDR3 is TGTGCCAGCAGCTTGTCATGGACTATGAGCTCCTACGAGCAGTACTTC. Residues: CASSLSWTMSSYEQYF.

This clonotype was picked up one time. The rearrangement links TRBV20-1 to TRBJ2-7; D perhaps matches TRBD2 (5 bases). This CDR3 has 16 amino acids. V was pared by 4 bases and J by 0 bases, with 19 bases between. CDR1 is DFQATT and CDR2 is SNEGSKA in the germline V gene (reference sequence). This chain's CDR3 is CSATWTGGFSSYEQYF. The CDR3 nucleotides are TGCAGTGCTACCTGGACTGGCGGGTTTAGCTCCTACGAGCAGTACTTC.

There are a few counts of this clonotype. The genes are TRBV27 and TRBJ1-1, with TRBD1 matching over 8 bases. V shed 5 bases and J 4 bases; nucleotides not matched to a gene: 9. CDR3 length: 15 amino acids. Per germline, CDR1 MNHEY and CDR2 SMNVEV (reference sequence). CDR3 sequence (DNA): TGTGCCAGCAGTATCACAGGGGGGTTGGGCACTGAAGCTTTCTTT. Translating gives CASSITGGLGTEAFF.

Concerning this clonotype: This may stem from a read error, because a much larger clone lies one nucleotide away. This chain links TRBV7-9 with TRBJ2-2, with D possibly TRBD2 on 5 matching bases. Germline V gene lookup returns CDR1 SEHNR and CDR2 FQNEAQ (reference sequence). There are 15 residues in the CDR3. The CDR3 reads CASSQQKENTGELLF. DNA for the CDR3: TGTGCCAGCAGCCAACAGAAGGAGAACACCGGGGAGCTGCTTTTT.

With respect to this clonotype: The junction and the germline gene differ at one end; a read error may be behind it. The chain employs TRBV7-7 and TRBJ1-4; 9 positions agree with TRBD1. Germline V gene lookup returns CDR1 SSHAT and CDR2 FNYEAQ (reference sequence). This CDR3 has 14 residues. The CDR3 reads CASSPGTGNEKLVF. The CDR3 nucleotides read TGTGCCAGCAGCCCCGGGACAGGGAATGAAAAACTGGTTTTT.

The table lists this clonotype with many counts. The chain has TRBV20-1 and TRBJ2-7; 13 positions agree with TRBD2. Germline V lookup: CDR1 DFQATT, CDR2 SNEGSKA (reference sequence). This CDR3 comprises 18 residues. V lost 3 bases to trimming and J lost 2 bases; unmatched junction nucleotides: 13. The CDR3 coding sequence is TGCAGTGCTAGTACCGCGGATTCACTAGCGGGAGGGCCCTACGAGCAGTACTTC. Residues: CSASTADSLAGGPYEQYF.

This clonotype was recorded at least ten times. The chain carries TRBV13 and TRBJ1-5; D not certain. In germline, CDR1 is PRHDT, CDR2 FYEKMQ (reference sequence). This CDR3 region has 13 residues. Trimming removed 5 bases from V and 6 bases from J, with 11 bases in between. Here the CDR3 reads CASSHLQGQPQHF. As DNA, the CDR3 is TGTGCCAGCAGCCACCTACAAGGTCAGCCCCAGCATTTT.

This clonotype has ten or more counts. J is TRBJ1-5 and V is TRBV12-3 or TRBV12-4, with D tentatively TRBD1 (6 bases). Trimming cost V 7 bases and J 6 bases, with 10 bases left between them. The CDR3 sequence is 12 residues long. The CDR3 nucleotides read TGTGCCAGCACCCTAGGGGGTCAGCCCCAGCATTTT. Amino acid sequence: CASTLGGQPQHF.

A note on this clonotype: The junction departs from germline at one end; a sequencing error may be responsible. The chain combines TRBV7-9 with TRBJ1-4; D is uncertain. This CDR3 spans 15 amino acids. Looked up from germline, CDR1 is SEHNR and CDR2 is FQNEAQ (reference sequence). In DNA form, the CDR3 reads TGTGTCAGCAGCTTAGTGTTCACGGGCAATGAAAAACTGTTTTTT. Its translation is CVSSLVFTGNEKLFF.

The chain is built from TRBV13 and TRBJ2-1; perhaps TRBD2 as D (5 bases). The length of the CDR3 is 17 residues. Germline V gives CDR1 PRHDT, CDR2 FYEKMQ (reference sequence). V shed 2 bases and J shed 3 bases, with 17 bases lying between them. The CDR3 is CASSLSFGLTNYNEQFF. DNA of the CDR3: TGTGCCAGCAGCTTATCCTTCGGACTTACCAACTACAATGAGCAGTTCTTC.

Regarding this clonotype: At one end the junction does not follow the germline gene, possibly because of a read error. The V and J genes are TRBV4-1 and TRBJ1-2; D is undetermined. Germline V lookup: CDR1 MGHRA, CDR2 YSYEKL. The CDR3 totals 14 residues. For the CDR3, the DNA is TGCGCCAGCTCAAGGAACGGGAATAACCATGGCTACACCTTC. Encoded protein: CASSRNGNNHGYTF.

This clonotype was counted ten times or more. The V gene is TRBV7-9, the J gene TRBJ1-1; D may be TRBD1 (5 bases). Germline values: CDR1 SEHNR, CDR2 FQNEAQ (reference sequence). This CDR3 region has 15 residues. The ends were cut back, 1 base at V and 6 bases at J, with 15 bases in the middle. CDR3 residues: CASSLEVTPGPEAFF. The DNA for the CDR3 is TGTGCCAGCAGCTTAGAGGTTACACCGGGACCTGAAGCTTTCTTT. Looking up the rest from reference TRBV7-9 and TRBJ1-1 gives the full variable domain: DTGVSQNPRHKITKRGQNVTFRCDPISEHNRLYWYRQTLGQGPEFLTYFQNEAQLEKSRLLSDRFSAERPKGSFSTLEIQRTEQGDSAMYLCASSLEVTPGPEAFFGQGTRLTVV.

This clonotype was observed at least ten times. This chain uses TRBV30 with TRBJ2-7, with D perhaps matching TRBD1 (5 bases). The length of the CDR3 is 12 residues. V lost 3 bases and J lost 0, with 6 bases in between. Per germline, CDR1 GTSNPN and CDR2 SVGIG (reference sequence). The CDR3 bases are TGTGCCTGGAGGGACAACTCCTACGAGCAGTACTTC. It is translated as CAWRDNSYEQYF. The variable domain in full, completed from reference TRBV30 and TRBJ2-7, reads SQTIHQWPATLVQPVGSPLSLECTVEGTSNPNLYWYRQAAGRGLQLLFYSVGIGQISSEVPQNLSASRPQDRQFILSSKKLLLSDSGFYLCAWRDNSYEQYFGPGTRLTVT.

This clonotype was detected a few times. V is TRBV28 and J is TRBJ2-7, with D perhaps TRBD1 or TRBD2 (6 bases each). From germline, CDR1 is MDHEN and CDR2 SYDVKM. V was clipped by 7 bases and J by 3 bases, with 22 bases between them. The CDR3 runs to 16 residues. In nucleotides, the CDR3 is TGTGCCAGCACCACGGGGGTTAGGGGGGACGACTACGAGCAGTACTTC. Its translation is CASTTGVRGDDYEQYF.

This clonotype was seen only a few times. The genes are TRBV4-2 and TRBJ2-3; no firm D call. The germline V gene has CDR1 LGHNA and CDR2 YNFKEQ. The CDR3 totals 12 residues. Trimming left V 0 bases short and J 8 bases short, with 6 bases between. Here the CDR3 DNA reads TGTGCCAGCAGCCAAGATATCGGTACGCAGTATTTT. Encoded protein: CASSQDIGTQYF.

This clonotype was recorded many times. The chain uses TRBV6-2 or TRBV6-3 and TRBJ2-7; D gene ambiguous. Trimming stripped 6 bases from V and 7 bases from J, with 10 bases between. This CDR3 comprises 11 residues. The germline gives CDR1 MNHEY, CDR2 SVGEGT. The CDR3 protein is CASSHGLEQYF. The DNA of the CDR3 is TGTGCCAGCAGCCATGGCTTGGAGCAGTACTTC.

This clonotype has a count of ten or more. V and J are TRBV6-2 or TRBV6-3 and TRBJ1-2; TRBD1 is a possible D gene (5 bases). CDR3 size: 14 residues. CDR1 is MNHEY and CDR2 is SVGEGT in the germline V gene. V dropped 4 bases and J dropped 3 bases, with 12 bases sitting between them. CDR3 amino acids: CASSFLDTDYGYTF. CDR3 sequence (DNA): TGTGCCAGCAGTTTCTTGGACACCGACTATGGCTACACCTTC.

The chain recombines TRBV5-6 with TRBJ1-4, with D unclear. Germline CDR1 SGHDT, CDR2 YYEEEE. The CDR3 is 14 amino acids. Trimming removed 4 bases at V and 3 bases at J, with 10 bases between. CDR3 bases: TGTGCCAGCAGCCGCAGCGATTCTAATGAAAAACTGTTTTTT. Translation: CASSRSDSNEKLFF.

In its sample, this clonotype was seen a few times. This sequence joins TRBV4-1 and TRBJ1-4; D unresolved. This CDR3 spans 14 amino acids. The V end was cut by 4 bases, the J end by 3 bases, with 9 bases between. CDR1 and CDR2 (germline): MGHRA, YSYEKL. The CDR3 reads CASSPRVANEKLFF. The CDR3, as DNA: TGCGCCAGCAGCCCAAGGGTGGCTAATGAAAAACTGTTTTTT.

This clonotype was observed a few times. V gene TRBV6-5 combines with J gene TRBJ2-3; 8 bases are a match to TRBD1. The CDR3 totals 14 residues. Germline lookup yields CDR1 MNHEY and CDR2 SVGAGI. Trimming at V came to 6 bases and at J to 7 bases, leaving 9 bases not matched to a gene. The CDR3 sequence: CASSPLGQGNTQYF. Written as DNA, the CDR3 is TGTGCCAGCAGCCCACTTGGACAGGGAAATACGCAGTATTTT.

The chain has TRBV12-3 or TRBV12-4 and TRBJ2-7; TRBD1 matches at 8 bases. The CDR3 is made up of 14 amino acids. Germline trimming cut 5 bases from V and 5 bases from J; bases unmatched to any gene: 8. This CDR3 reads CASSRTGPKDEQYF. CDR3 coding DNA: TGTGCCAGCAGTCGGACAGGGCCTAAGGACGAGCAGTACTTC.

In its sample, this clonotype was seen a few times. The rearrangement joins TRBV20-1 to TRBJ2-1, with D possibly called TRBD1 or TRBD2 (5 bases each). V was pared by 2 bases and J by 4 bases, with 15 bases between. This CDR3 is 15 amino acids long. Per the germline V gene, CDR1 is DFQATT and CDR2 is SNEGSKA (reference sequence). CDR3 bases: TGCAGTGCTAGAACCATGGGGGAGCCGTACAATGAGCAGTTCTTC. Translated: CSARTMGEPYNEQFF.

This clonotype was detected many times. The J gene is TRBJ2-2, the V gene TRBV29-1; 8 bases map to TRBD1. J lost 5 bases, V lost 6 bases, and 5 bases had no gene match. The CDR3 has 13 residues. Germline lookup yields CDR1 SQVTM and CDR2 ANQGSEA. CDR3 region: CSVLTGDTGELFF. CDR3 nucleotides: TGCAGCGTACTGACAGGGGATACCGGGGAGCTGTTTTTT.

This clonotype was detected ten times or more. An end of the junction does not agree with germline; a read error may underlie this. CDR3 coding DNA: TGCGCCAGCAGCTTGTCAGGGGGAAATACTGAAGCTTTCTTT. Its protein is CASSLSGGNTEAFF. V usage is TRBV12-3 or TRBV12-4 and J usage is TRBJ1-1; 7 bases match TRBD1. The CDR3 extends over 14 amino acids.

This clonotype appeared many times. The chain carries TRBV5-6 and TRBJ2-5; D possibly uses TRBD1 or TRBD2 (6 bases each). Per germline, CDR1 SGHDT and CDR2 YYEEEE. V lost 4 bases and J 2 bases, leaving 15 bases between the germline ends. The CDR3 loop spans 15 amino acids. This CDR3 is CASSAAGQGQETQYF. CDR3 coding DNA: TGTGCCAGCAGCGCCGCGGGACAAGGTCAAGAGACCCAGTACTTC.

This clonotype was recorded at least ten times. This chain connects TRBV6-2 or TRBV6-3 to TRBJ1-1, with 7 bases lining up with TRBD1. Germline trimming cut 2 bases from V and 8 bases from J; bases unmatched to any gene: 8. The V gene's germline CDR1 is MNHEY and CDR2 SVGEGT. This CDR3 is 14 amino acids long. CDR3 sequence: CASSYVDRVLEAFF. The CDR3 DNA reads TGTGCCAGCAGTTACGTCGACAGGGTTTTGGAAGCTTTCTTT.

This clonotype was seen many times. The chain is built from TRBV20-1 and TRBJ2-3; a weak D match, TRBD2 (6 bases). Germline V CDR1 and CDR2: DFQATT, SNEGSKA (reference sequence). V was trimmed by 6 bases and J by 5 bases, leaving 18 bases between them. The CDR3 contains 14 residues. The CDR3 DNA reads TGCAGTGCCACTAGGGGACTGGAAATAGATACGCAGTATTTT. Protein: CSATRGLEIDTQYF.

Here the CDR3 reads CASSYPLHNEQFF. As DNA, the CDR3 is TGTGCCAGCAGCTACCCCTTGCACAATGAGCAGTTCTTC. The chain carries TRBV7-9 and TRBJ2-1; D is undetermined. This CDR3 comprises 13 residues. V lost 4 bases and J lost 5, with 9 bases in between. Germline CDR1 reads SEHNR; CDR2 reads FQNEAQ (reference sequence).

There are many counts of this clonotype. The chain is built from TRBV6-5 and TRBJ2-5, with unresolved D. V lost 2 bases to trimming and J lost 2 bases, with 9 bases between them. The CDR3 is 14 amino acids. Germline CDR1 and CDR2: MNHEY and SVGAGI. CDR3 bases: TGTGCCAGCAGTTACGGGCTTCGACAAGAGACCCAGTACTTC. This sequence encodes CASSYGLRQETQYF.

This clonotype occurred many times. The chain carries TRBV7-6 and TRBJ2-5, with TRBD2 matching 13 bases. Germline trimming cut 5 bases from V and 4 bases from J; bases unmatched to any gene: 4. CDR1 is SGHVS, CDR2 FNYEAQ, per germline. The length of the CDR3 is 15 residues. Here the CDR3 reads CASSARTSGGETQYF. The CDR3 coding sequence is TGTGCCAGCAGCGCAAGGACTAGCGGGGGAGAGACCCAGTACTTC.